Detailed here is one T cell receptor beta chain. These data originate in a study of technical replicates of blood from a few donors. Measured with immunoSEQ multiplex PCR; TCRdb has only the in-frame clones, and not every one. The table records more than 75,000 clones, 94% of them present only once. This CDR3 region has 14 residues. J gave up 6 bases and V 3 bases, and 5 bases lay outside the gene matches. The germline gives CDR1 MNHNS, CDR2 SASEGT. Sequenced input: T cells isolated from PBMCs. The rearrangement uses TRBV6-1 and TRBJ2-1; 7 nucleotides match TRBD2. The TCR comes from a human donor in good health. The CDR3 sequence: CASSETSIGNEQFF. The DNA for the CDR3 is TGTGCCAGCAGTGAGACTAGCATCGGCAATGAGCAGTTCTTC.